This T cell receptor beta chain was profiled in a study of blood T cell repertoires in COVID-19. The CDR3 totals 16 residues. The V and J ends lost 4 bases and 1 base, in that order; junction bases with no gene match: 10. Germline CDR1 and CDR2: MNHEY and SVGAGI. TCRdb's copy holds only in-frame clones and misses some; the assay was immunoSEQ multiplex PCR. The sample lists hundreds of thousands of clones; around four fifths were seen once. The specimen was peripheral blood. The chain combines TRBV6-5 with TRBJ2-7; TRBD1 aligns across 7 bases. The receptor was isolated from an elderly woman with active or convalescent COVID-19. The CDR3 loop is CASSSPSWGQSYEQYF. CDR3 nucleotides: TGTGCCAGCAGTTCCCCCTCGTGGGGACAGTCCTACGAGCAGTACTTC.